Following are 26 T cell receptor beta chains from one sample sequenced in a study of CD8 T cells in Susac syndrome. The RNA, about 0.5 to 1 ug, was put through reverse transcription using random hexamers. From the immunoSEQ multiplex PCR reads, TCRdb called clonotypes with MiXCR, one entry per CDR3 protein. The sample shows some 150,000 distinct CDR3 sequences, 85% to 95% of them seen only once. Sequencing input: CD4+ T cells from PBMCs. The source of these receptors is a human donor with Susac syndrome.

This chain uses TRBV4-1 with TRBJ1-6, with D unresolved. V was pared by 0 bases and J by 8 bases, with 8 bases between. Germline assignment: CDR1 MGHRA and CDR2 YSYEKL. This CDR3 contains 14 residues. CDR3 sequence: CASSQDATYSPLHF. The CDR3 region has the DNA TGCGCCAGCAGCCAAGATGCCACCTATTCACCCCTCCACTTT.

The chain joins TRBV12-3 or TRBV12-4 to TRBJ2-7; possibly TRBD1 or TRBD2 for D (5 bases each). V shed 7 bases and J shed 2 bases, with 12 bases lying between them. The CDR3 spans 13 residues. CDR3 residues: CASTHGATYEQYF. The CDR3 region has the DNA TGTGCCAGCACCCACGGGGCTACCTACGAGCAGTACTTC.

The chain couples TRBV29-1 to TRBJ2-3; D is perhaps TRBD1 (5 bases). The CDR3 has 16 residues. In germline, CDR1 is SQVTM, CDR2 ANQGSEA. V was cut by 6 bases and J by 10 bases, with 29 bases left in between. The CDR3: CSVDKRLQTETDAQYF. DNA of the CDR3: TGCAGCGTAGACAAGAGATTGCAGACGGAGACAGACGCGCAGTATTTT.

This chain uses TRBV20-1 with TRBJ2-3; D gene unclear. The V end was cut by 0 bases, the J end by 2 bases, with 9 bases between. The CDR3 has 14 residues. The germline V gene encodes CDR1 DFQATT and CDR2 SNEGSKA (reference sequence). CDR3 in amino acids: CSARDRRTTDTQYF. The CDR3 region has the DNA TGCAGTGCTAGAGATCGGCGCACCACAGATACGCAGTATTTT.

V is TRBV24-1 and J is TRBJ2-2; D unresolved. Between the trimmed V and J ends, which lost 4 bases and 7 bases, there was a span of 3 bases. This CDR3 has 11 amino acids. The germline V gene has CDR1 KGHDR and CDR2 SFDVKD. The CDR3 bases are TGTGCCACCAGTGAGGGCGGGGAGCTGTTTTTT. Translating it yields CATSEGGELFF.

This clonotype was counted once. The chain uses TRBV29-1 and TRBJ2-2; D gene uncertain. With 4 bases removed from V and 4 bases from J, the gap between germline ends came to 10 bases. The CDR3 consists of 13 residues. Germline loops: CDR1 SQVTM, CDR2 ANQGSEA. The CDR3 bases are TGCAGCGTTGGTTTCTTGACCACCGGGGAGCTGTTTTTT. Translating gives CSVGFLTTGELFF.

The chain uses TRBV5-1 and TRBJ2-1; D remains ambiguous. This CDR3 has 13 residues. V was clipped by 1 base and J by 5 bases, with 7 bases between them. Looked up from germline, CDR1 is SGHRS and CDR2 is YFSETQ. CDR3 region: CASSLLVDNEQFF. DNA of the CDR3: TGCGCCAGCAGCTTGCTCGTAGACAATGAGCAGTTCTTC.

The chain uses TRBV7-9 and TRBJ2-1, with 10 bases identical to TRBD2. Germline assignment: CDR1 SEHNR and CDR2 FQNEAQ (reference sequence). V was clipped by 5 bases and J by 10 bases; unmatched bases: 14. CDR3 length: 16 residues. The CDR3 sequence is CASSRFQSGRAGEQFF. The CDR3 nucleotides read TGTGCCAGCAGCCGTTTCCAGAGCGGGAGGGCAGGAGAGCAGTTCTTC.

The rearrangement joins TRBV4-1 to TRBJ2-7; no clear D. V dropped 5 bases and J dropped 3 bases, with 17 bases sitting between them. In germline, CDR1 is MGHRA, CDR2 YSYEKL. The CDR3 runs 15 residues. The CDR3 DNA reads TGCGCCAGCAGCGTACAAAGTACAGTGAACTACGAGCAGTACTTC. It encodes CASSVQSTVNYEQYF.

This chain links TRBV4-1 with TRBJ2-3; D possibly uses TRBD1 or TRBD2 (5 bases each). Germline V gene lookup returns CDR1 MGHRA and CDR2 YSYEKL. This CDR3 has 16 amino acids. Between the trimmed V and J ends, which lost 3 bases and 6 bases, there was a span of 19 bases. CDR3 protein: CASSQPGRRHTDTQYF. DNA for the CDR3: TGCGCCAGCAGCCAGCCGGGACGGAGGCACACCGATACGCAGTATTTT.

The rearrangement joins TRBV7-6 to TRBJ2-1, with 8 bases that match TRBD1. Looked up from germline, CDR1 is SGHVS and CDR2 is FNYEAQ. The CDR3 covers 17 residues. V lost 5 bases and J lost 5; bases outside the gene matches: 14. In nucleotides, the CDR3 is TGTGCCAGCAGCACCACACAGGGGGGCTTCCTTAACAATGAGCAGTTCTTC. This codes for CASSTTQGGFLNNEQFF. The full variable domain, its missing parts supplied by reference TRBV7-6 and TRBJ2-1, is GAGVSQSPRYKVTKRGQDVALRCDPISGHVSLYWYRQALGQGPEFLTYFNYEAQQDKSGLPNDRFSAERPEGSISTLTIQRTEQRDSAMYRCASSTTQGGFLNNEQFFGPGTRLTVL.

This chain uses TRBV9 with TRBJ2-5, with D unresolved. The length of the CDR3 is 14 residues. CDR1 and CDR2 from the germline V gene are SGDLS and YYNGEE. Trimming stripped 4 bases from V and 2 bases from J, with 12 bases between. The CDR3 bases are TGTGCCAGCAGCCCACGCGACCCTCAAGAGACCCAGTACTTC. Its protein is CASSPRDPQETQYF.

V is TRBV30 and J is TRBJ1-1, with D maybe TRBD1 (5 bases). Germline-derived CDR1 and CDR2 are GTSNPN and SVGIG (reference sequence). The V end was cut by 1 base, the J end by 4 bases, with 13 bases between. CDR3 length: 14 amino acids. The CDR3 spells CAWSAMTGGTEAFF. The CDR3 bases are TGTGCCTGGAGTGCGATGACCGGGGGCACTGAAGCTTTCTTT. The whole variable domain, filled in from reference TRBV30 and TRBJ1-1, reads SQTIHQWPATLVQPVGSPLSLECTVEGTSNPNLYWYRQAAGRGLQLLFYSVGIGQISSEVPQNLSASRPQDRQFILSSKKLLLSDSGFYLCAWSAMTGGTEAFFGQGTRLTVV.

The rearrangement joins TRBV5-1 to TRBJ1-2, with D possibly being TRBD1 (5 bases). CDR1 and CDR2 (germline): SGHRS, YFSETQ. The CDR3 sequence is 13 residues long. The V and J ends lost 3 bases and 3 bases respectively, with 9 bases between them. CDR3 coding DNA: TGCGCCAGCAGCTGGGGGGAGTACTATGGCTACACCTTC. Translating it yields CASSWGEYYGYTF.

V usage is TRBV23-1 and J usage is TRBJ2-7, with 7 bases fitting TRBD1. TRBV23-1 is identified as an open reading frame with a role that is uncertain. The CDR3 runs to 15 residues. Losses at the gene ends were 3 bases for V and 2 bases for J; bases not matched to a gene: 7. CDR3 nucleotides: TGCGCCAGCAGTCATCTGGGACAGTCACCCTACGAGCAGTACTTC. It encodes CASSHLGQSPYEQYF.

The rearrangement joins TRBV30 to TRBJ2-3; D is ambiguous. Germline V CDR1 and CDR2: GTSNPN, SVGIG (reference sequence). This CDR3 has 13 amino acids. The ends were cut back, 2 bases at V and 1 base at J, with 7 bases in the middle. The CDR3 loop reads CAWSRIRTDTQYF. The CDR3 DNA is TGTGCCTGGAGTAGAATCCGCACAGATACGCAGTATTTT.

The chain combines TRBV23-1 with TRBJ2-2; maybe TRBD1 (6 bases). TRBV23-1 is marked as an open reading frame, function uncertain. The germline V and J ends were trimmed by 0 bases and 6 bases, with 17 bases remaining between them. The CDR3 length is 17 residues. The CDR3: CASSQSKTGVGSGELFF. The CDR3 DNA reads TGCGCCAGCAGTCAATCGAAGACAGGTGTGGGGTCCGGGGAGCTGTTTTTT.

The chain combines TRBV7-9 with TRBJ2-3; D is unresolved. The CDR3 is 15 residues long. Per germline, CDR1 SEHNR and CDR2 FQNEAQ (reference sequence). Trimming removed 2 bases at V and 4 bases at J, with 13 bases between. CDR3 region: CASSLSGSPADTQYF. The CDR3 DNA reads as TGTGCCAGCAGCTTATCTGGTAGCCCGGCAGATACGCAGTATTTT. Together with reference TRBV7-9 and TRBJ2-3, the CDR3 gives the full variable domain: DTGVSQNPRHKITKRGQNVTFRCDPISEHNRLYWYRQTLGQGPEFLTYFQNEAQLEKSRLLSDRFSAERPKGSFSTLEIQRTEQGDSAMYLCASSLSGSPADTQYFGPGTRLTVL.

This clonotype turned up a few times. The chain links TRBV6-5 to TRBJ2-7; perhaps TRBD2 as D (5 bases). This CDR3 spans 13 amino acids. Germline CDR1 and CDR2: MNHEY and SVGAGI. V lost 5 bases to trimming and J lost 0 bases, with 8 bases between them. The CDR3 sequence: CASSRTVSYEQYF. The DNA for the CDR3 is TGTGCCAGCAGTCGGACTGTCTCCTACGAGCAGTACTTC.

The chain carries TRBV7-2 and TRBJ2-1; 7 positions match TRBD2. From germline, CDR1 is SGHTA and CDR2 FQGNSA. Trimming took 5 bases from V and 8 from J; bases not matched to a gene: 9. CDR3 size: 14 residues. The CDR3 reads CASSPLGLADEQFF. The CDR3 DNA sequence: TGTGCCAGCAGCCCACTAGGGCTAGCGGATGAGCAGTTCTTC.

The gene calls are TRBV20-1 and TRBJ2-5, with 12 bases lining up with TRBD2. This CDR3 has 18 residues. Germline CDR1 DFQATT, CDR2 SNEGSKA (reference sequence). V trimming: 0 bases; J trimming: 5 bases; junction bases outside the gene matches: 13. The CDR3, as DNA: TGCAGTGCTAGAGATCTCCGGGCTAGCGGGAGGGCCGGTGAGACCCAGTACTTC. It yields the protein CSARDLRASGRAGETQYF.

The J gene is TRBJ1-3, the V gene TRBV30; D not certain. Trimming left V 2 bases short and J 1 base short, with 9 bases between. The CDR3 consists of 14 residues. Germline loops: CDR1 GTSNPN, CDR2 SVGIG (reference sequence). The CDR3 nucleotides are TGTGCCTGGAGTTTCGATGATTCTGGAAACACCATATATTTT. Protein: CAWSFDDSGNTIYF.

The rearrangement links TRBV20-1 to TRBJ2-7, with D perhaps matching TRBD1 (5 bases). V was pared by 1 base and J by 0 bases, with 13 bases between. Germline-derived CDR1 and CDR2 are DFQATT and SNEGSKA (reference sequence). CDR3 length equals 15 residues. CDR3 protein: CSARGGGKSSYEQYF. In DNA, the CDR3 is TGCAGTGCTAGAGGGGGCGGCAAGAGCTCCTACGAGCAGTACTTC.

The V call is TRBV4-1, the J call TRBJ2-7; 8 positions match TRBD1. This CDR3 spans 16 amino acids. Germline lookup yields CDR1 MGHRA and CDR2 YSYEKL. Losses at the gene ends were 5 bases for V and 2 bases for J; bases not matched to a gene: 11. CDR3 coding DNA: TGCGCCAGCAGCAATCTCGTCAGGACAGGGACCTACGAGCAGTACTTC. It yields the protein CASSNLVRTGTYEQYF.

This rearrangement joins TRBV24-1 to TRBJ2-1; 13 positions match TRBD2. V lost 1 base, J lost 8 bases, and 4 bases stayed unmatched. Germline CDR1 and CDR2: KGHDR and SFDVKD. The CDR3 has 16 residues. CDR3 in amino acids: CATSDFGTSGKDEQFF. The CDR3 DNA follows: TGTGCCACCAGTGATTTTGGGACTAGCGGGAAGGATGAGCAGTTCTTC.

V usage is TRBV30 and J usage is TRBJ1-1, with D perhaps matching TRBD1 (5 bases). Deletions cut 4 bases from V and 1 base from J, with 10 bases between. Germline assignment: CDR1 GTSNPN and CDR2 SVGIG (reference sequence). This CDR3 spans 13 amino acids. This CDR3 reads CAWTPGPNTEAFF. In nucleotides, the CDR3 is TGTGCCTGGACCCCAGGGCCGAACACTGAAGCTTTCTTT. Based on the CDR3 plus reference TRBV30 and TRBJ1-1, the full variable domain is SQTIHQWPATLVQPVGSPLSLECTVEGTSNPNLYWYRQAAGRGLQLLFYSVGIGQISSEVPQNLSASRPQDRQFILSSKKLLLSDSGFYLCAWTPGPNTEAFFGQGTRLTVV.